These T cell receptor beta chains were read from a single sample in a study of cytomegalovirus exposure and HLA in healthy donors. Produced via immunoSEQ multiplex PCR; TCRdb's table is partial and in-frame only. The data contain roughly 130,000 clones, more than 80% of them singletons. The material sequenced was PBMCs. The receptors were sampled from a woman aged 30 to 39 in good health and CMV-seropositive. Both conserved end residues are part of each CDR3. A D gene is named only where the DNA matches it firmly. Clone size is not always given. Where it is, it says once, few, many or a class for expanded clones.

cdr3_aa: CASRITGSSSYNEQFF
cdr3_nt: TGTGCCAGCAGGATAACAGGTTCCAGCTCCTACAATGAGCAGTTCTTC
clone_size: .
v_call: TRBV28
j_call: TRBJ2-1
d_call: .

cdr3_aa: CASSARLAGEVRETQYF
cdr3_nt: TGTGCCAGCAGCGCAAGACTAGCGGGAGAAGTGAGAGAGACCCAGTACTTC
clone_size: .
v_call: TRBV21-1
j_call: TRBJ2-5
d_call: .

cdr3_aa: CASCLSGDTGELFF
cdr3_nt: TGTGCCAGCTGCCTTTCAGGGGACACCGGGGAGCTGTTTTTT
clone_size: .
v_call: TRBV2
j_call: TRBJ2-2
d_call: .

cdr3_aa: CATSIQRRQAYEQYF
cdr3_nt: TGTGCCACCAGCATCCAGCGGAGGCAGGCCTACGAGCAGTACTTC
clone_size: .
v_call: TRBV15
j_call: TRBJ2-7
d_call: .

cdr3_aa: CASSISPGWGNQPQHF
cdr3_nt: TGTGCCAGTAGTATATCCCCAGGGTGGGGCAATCAGCCCCAGCATTTT
clone_size: .
v_call: TRBV19
j_call: TRBJ1-5
d_call: .

cdr3_aa: CAIRAGESGETQYF
cdr3_nt: TGTGCCATCAGGGCAGGGGAGTCAGGAGAGACCCAGTACTTC
clone_size: .
v_call: TRBV10-3
j_call: TRBJ2-5
d_call: .

cdr3_aa: CASSLGAVPTYEQYF
cdr3_nt: TGTGCCAGCAGCTTAGGGGCAGTTCCGACCTACGAGCAGTACTTC
clone_size: .
v_call: TRBV11-3
j_call: TRBJ2-7
d_call: .

cdr3_aa: CASNLLAGGTDTQYF
cdr3_nt: TGTGCCAGCAATTTACTAGCGGGGGGCACAGATACGCAGTATTTT
clone_size: once
v_call: TRBV2
j_call: TRBJ2-3
d_call: TRBD2

cdr3_aa: CASSLGQEAQETQYF
cdr3_nt: TGCGCCAGCAGCTTGGGACAGGAAGCCCAAGAGACCCAGTACTTC
clone_size: .
v_call: TRBV5-1
j_call: TRBJ2-5
d_call: .

cdr3_aa: CASSDGQGAYQPQHF
cdr3_nt: TGTGCCAGCAGTGACGGACAGGGGGCATATCAGCCCCAGCATTTT
clone_size: .
v_call: TRBV6-1
j_call: TRBJ1-5
d_call: TRBD1

cdr3_aa: CASSPRTGENEQYF
cdr3_nt: TGTGCCAGCTCACCCAGGACAGGGGAGAACGAGCAGTACTTC
clone_size: few
v_call: TRBV18
j_call: TRBJ2-7
d_call: TRBD1

cdr3_aa: CASTTHRGLAGSYEQYF
cdr3_nt: TGTGCCAGCACCACTCACCGCGGACTAGCGGGTTCCTACGAGCAGTACTTC
clone_size: .
v_call: TRBV28
j_call: TRBJ2-7
d_call: TRBD2

cdr3_aa: CASRRSAGGSGELFF
cdr3_nt: TGTGCCAGCCGACGCTCAGCGGGAGGTTCCGGGGAGCTGTTTTTT
clone_size: .
v_call: TRBV2
j_call: TRBJ2-2
d_call: TRBD2

cdr3_aa: CASSLGLRGRTDTQYF
cdr3_nt: TGTGCCAGCAGCTTGGGTTTGAGGGGGCGCACAGATACGCAGTATTTT
clone_size: .
v_call: TRBV5-6
j_call: TRBJ2-3
d_call: TRBD1

cdr3_aa: CASSSGQNLSYEQYF
cdr3_nt: TGTGCCAGCAGTTCTGGACAGAATCTTTCCTACGAGCAGTACTTC
clone_size: .
v_call: TRBV28
j_call: TRBJ2-7
d_call: .

cdr3_aa: CASSLAARGGQYF
cdr3_nt: TGCGCCAGCAGCTTGGCGGCGAGAGGGGGGCAGTACTTC
clone_size: .
v_call: TRBV5-1
j_call: TRBJ2-7
d_call: .

cdr3_aa: CASRATGGYNEQFF
cdr3_nt: TGTGCCAGCAGGGCTACAGGGGGGTACAATGAGCAGTTCTTC
clone_size: .
v_call: TRBV6-1
j_call: TRBJ2-1
d_call: TRBD1